These T cell receptor beta chains were read from a single sample in a study of blood T cell repertoires in COVID-19. This table comes from immunoSEQ multiplex PCR, and its TCRdb copy is limited to in-frame clones, with some not included. The table has 50,000 to 60,000 clones, more than 65% seen once. Material: peripheral blood. These TCRs come from a man older than 75 with COVID-19, enrolled during active disease. Both conserved end residues are part of each CDR3. D genes are given only for firm matches. Size is omitted from some rows. Given values are once, few, many or a class for expanded clones.

clone size	V gene	D gene	CDR3 length	J gene	CDR3 DNA	CDR3 protein
NA	TRBV19	NA	12	TRBJ2-7	TGTGCCAGTGGTTCAGGGGCCTACGAGCAGTACTTC	CASGSGAYEQYF
once	TRBV6-5	TRBD1	14	TRBJ2-5	TGTGCCAGCAGTTACTCCCGACAGGGTGAGACCCAGTACTTC	CASSYSRQGETQYF
NA	TRBV21-1	NA	15	TRBJ1-1	TGTGCCAGCAGCAAGGGTAGGGGACTCCACACTGAAGCTTTCTTT	CASSKGRGLHTEAFF
once	TRBV4-3	NA	13	TRBJ1-1	TGCGCCAGCAGCCCCAGGGGGAACACTGAAGCTTTCTTT	CASSPRGNTEAFF
NA	TRBV10-2	TRBD2	16	TRBJ2-5	TGCGCCAGCGATGGGAATAGCGGGGGGGCGGGGGAGACCCAGTACTTC	CASDGNSGGAGETQYF
NA	TRBV7-2	NA	14	TRBJ2-2	TGTGCCAGCAGCGCAATCGAGGGCACCGGGGAGCTGTTTTTT	CASSAIEGTGELFF
NA	TRBV4-3	TRBD1	15	TRBJ1-6	TGCGCCAGCAGGAGCGCCGGGACAGGGGACTCACCCCTCCACTTT	CASRSAGTGDSPLHF
NA	TRBV14	TRBD1	15	TRBJ1-4	TGTGCCAGCAGCCCTACAGGGGGTCGAGGTGAAAAACTGTTTTTT	CASSPTGGRGEKLFF
NA	TRBV7-2	TRBD1	15	TRBJ1-4	TGTGCCAGCAGCGCAAACAGGGGACGTAATGAAAAACTGTTTTTT	CASSANRGRNEKLFF
once	TRBV11-1	TRBD2	15	TRBJ2-5	TGTGCCAGCAGCTCAGCGGGGGGGCCCGAAGAGACCCAGTACTTC	CASSSAGGPEETQYF
NA	TRBV7-9	NA	16	TRBJ1-1	TGTGCCAGCAGCCCCGAATGGACAGACCTGAACACTGAAGCTTTCTTT	CASSPEWTDLNTEAFF
NA	TRBV28	NA	14	TRBJ1-3	TGTGCCAGCACCCTGGGGGGTACTGGAAACACCATATATTTT	CASTLGGTGNTIYF
NA	TRBV18	NA	15	TRBJ1-4	TGTGCCAGCTCACCGAACAGGGACCCTGGCGAAAAACTGTTTTTT	CASSPNRDPGEKLFF
NA	TRBV19	TRBD1	14	TRBJ2-7	TGTGCCAGTAGTATATCGGGACAGGGGAAAGGGCAGTACTTC	CASSISGQGKGQYF
NA	TRBV19	NA	11	TRBJ1-1	TGTGCCAGTACCCGACGGGGTGAAGCTTTCTTT	CASTRRGEAFF
NA	TRBV20-1	TRBD1	18	TRBJ1-6	TGCAGTGCTAGTCTCACGGGGACAGTGAGCTCCTATAATTCACCCCTCCACTTT	CSASLTGTVSSYNSPLHF
few	TRBV27	TRBD1	14	TRBJ1-2	TGTGCCAGCACCGCACGGGACAGCTACTATGGCTACACCTTC	CASTARDSYYGYTF
NA	TRBV5-6	NA	16	TRBJ1-5	TGTGCCAGCAGCCCCGGCGGAGGGACTAGCAATCAGCCCCAGCATTTT	CASSPGGGTSNQPQHF
NA	TRBV6-5	TRBD2	16	TRBJ2-3	TGTGCCAGCAGTTCAAAGCGGGGGGGCCGTACAGATACGCAGTATTTT	CASSSKRGGRTDTQYF
NA	TRBV4-3	TRBD1	14	TRBJ1-2	TGCGCCAGCAGCCAAGATCGACAGGGGCTTGGCTACACCTTC	CASSQDRQGLGYTF
NA	TRBV10-3	TRBD1	10	TRBJ2-1	TGTGCCAGAGACAGGGATGAGCAGTTCTTC	CARDRDEQFF
NA	TRBV4-1	NA	15	TRBJ1-5	TGCGCCAGCAGCCAAGACGGGGGAAGCAATCAGCCCCAGCATTTT	CASSQDGGSNQPQHF
NA	TRBV24-1	NA	14	TRBJ1-3	TGTGCCACCAGTGATCAGGGGTCTGGAAACACCATATATTTT	CATSDQGSGNTIYF
NA	TRBV7-3	TRBD1	16	TRBJ1-3	TGTGCCAGCAGCTCGACAGGGGCCAGCTCTGGAAACACCATATATTTT	CASSSTGASSGNTIYF
once	TRBV5-4	NA	15	TRBJ2-3	TGTGCCAGCAGCGTTAGGACTCGCCCGGAAGATACGCAGTATTTT	CASSVRTRPEDTQYF
NA	TRBV29-1	TRBD1	13	TRBJ1-5	TGCAGCGCCCAGACAGGGCCCAATCAGCCCCAGCATTTT	CSAQTGPNQPQHF
NA	TRBV10-3	NA	15	TRBJ2-1	TGTGCCATCAGAGGGACTGAGTATCTATACAATGAGCAGTTCTTC	CAIRGTEYLYNEQFF
NA	TRBV5-1	NA	13	TRBJ2-1	TGCGCCAGCAGCACGGACAGCTACAATGAGCAGTTCTTC	CASSTDSYNEQFF
NA	TRBV24-1	NA	14	TRBJ2-1	TGTGCCACCAGTTCCACCCGGGACACGAATGAGCAGTTCTTC	CATSSTRDTNEQFF
NA	TRBV11-2	NA	17	TRBJ1-4	TGTGCCAGCAGCTTAGATCGGGTGCCAGAATGGAGTGAAAAACTGTTTTTT	CASSLDRVPEWSEKLFF
NA	TRBV5-1	TRBD1	13	TRBJ1-1	TGCGCCAGCAGCTCGGGACAGGGCTTTGAAGCTTTCTTT	CASSSGQGFEAFF
NA	TRBV7-2	NA	15	TRBJ2-1	TGTGCCAGCAGCTTAGCGGCTAGCTGGAACAATGAGCAGTTCTTC	CASSLAASWNNEQFF
NA	TRBV11-3	NA	15	TRBJ1-4	TGTGCCAGCAGGCCCTCGGACATGTTCTGGGAAAAACTGTTTTTT	CASRPSDMFWEKLFF
NA	TRBV5-1	NA	16	TRBJ2-2	TGCGCCAGCAGCTTGGGTCCGGGACAAAACACCGGGGAGCTGTTTTTT	CASSLGPGQNTGELFF
few	TRBV4-3	NA	15	TRBJ1-4	TGCGCCAGCAGCCAAGACTGGGGGCTGACTGAAAAACTGTTTTTT	CASSQDWGLTEKLFF
NA	TRBV7-2	NA	11	TRBJ1-1	TGTGCCAGCAGCTTACGGGGGGGAGCTTTCTTT	CASSLRGGAFF
NA	TRBV2	TRBD2	15	TRBJ2-1	TGTGCCAGCAGTCTGGGACTAGCGGGAGGCGATGAGCAGTTCTTC	CASSLGLAGGDEQFF
once	TRBV5-1	TRBD1	14	TRBJ1-1	TGCGCCAGCAGCCCGGGGACAGGGGGAACTGAAGCTTTCTTT	CASSPGTGGTEAFF
NA	TRBV5-4	NA	14	TRBJ2-3	TGTGCCAGCAGCTTCAATAGTAACACAGATACGCAGTATTTT	CASSFNSNTDTQYF
NA	TRBV7-2	TRBD1	14	TRBJ1-1	TGTGCCAGCAGCGGCAGGGGGCGCGACACTGAAGCTTTCTTT	CASSGRGRDTEAFF
few	TRBV11-3	TRBD2	19	TRBJ2-1	TGTGCCAGCAGCCAGACGGGACTAGCGGGGGAAAGCTCCTACAATGAGCAGTTCTTC	CASSQTGLAGESSYNEQFF
NA	TRBV30	TRBD1	14	TRBJ1-4	TGTGCCTGGAGTCAGGACAGGGGGGGTGAAAAACTGTTTTTT	CAWSQDRGGEKLFF
few	TRBV7-2	NA	15	TRBJ1-4	TGTGCCAGCAGCCCCAACAGGGTGGGGTATGAAAAACTGTTTTTT	CASSPNRVGYEKLFF
NA	TRBV5-1	TRBD2	14	TRBJ2-5	TGCGCCAGCAGCCCGGGACTAGCGAGAGAGACCCAGTACTTC	CASSPGLARETQYF
NA	TRBV6-5	NA	14	TRBJ1-1	TGTGCCAGCCCGAGGGGGAGACCGAACACTGAAGCTTTCTTT	CASPRGRPNTEAFF
NA	TRBV5-1	TRBD2	16	TRBJ2-3	TGCGCCAGCAGCTTAACAGCGGGAGGGCCGGGAGATACGCAGTATTTT	CASSLTAGGPGDTQYF
NA	TRBV9	NA	18	TRBJ2-6	TGTGCCAGCAGCCCAGGGGCCACTAAGAGCTCTGGGGCCAACGTCCTGACTTTC	CASSPGATKSSGANVLTF
NA	TRBV14	NA	15	TRBJ1-1	TGTGCCAGCAGCCAAGTGGGAAGGGGTGGAACTGAAGCTTTCTTT	CASSQVGRGGTEAFF
NA	TRBV7-9	NA	17	TRBJ1-4	TGTGCCAGCAGCTATAACAGGGCCTCGACAACTAATGAAAAACTGTTTTTT	CASSYNRASTTNEKLFF
NA	TRBV27	NA	15	TRBJ1-1	TGTGCCAGCAGTTTAGGGCAGCTTGCTGCCACTGAAGCTTTCTTT	CASSLGQLAATEAFF
NA	TRBV28	NA	14	TRBJ1-1	TGTGCCAGCAGGCTCCTGGCAGGGTCTACTGAAGCTTTCTTT	CASRLLAGSTEAFF